Here is one T cell receptor (beta chain) with its context. The sample comes from a study of T cell responses to AZD1222 COVID-19 vaccine. The repertoire was sequenced with immunoSEQ multiplex PCR; TCRdb's copy has only in-frame clones and lacks some. The sample holds about 140,000 clones, 85% to 90% seen once. V shed 0 bases and J 10 bases; nucleotides not matched to a gene: 9. The length of the CDR3 is 15 residues. In germline, CDR1 is SNHLY, CDR2 FYNNEI. The sequenced sample was peripheral blood, obtained on day 0 of AZD1222 vaccination. This sequence joins TRBV2 and TRBJ2-1; 7 bases line up with TRBD2. This TCR was sampled from an adult in good health. The CDR3 region is CASSEARGGDSEQFF. CDR3 nucleotides: TGTGCCAGCAGTGAAGCGAGGGGAGGGGATTCAGAGCAGTTCTTC. Full variable domain (outside the CDR3, taken from reference TRBV2 and TRBJ2-1): EPEVTQTPSHQVTQMGQEVILRCVPISNHLYFYWYRQILGQKVEFLVSFYNNEISEKSEIFDDQFSVERPDGSNFTLKIRSTKLEDSAMYFCASSEARGGDSEQFFGPGTRLTVL.